Listed below are T cell receptor beta chains from one sample, sequenced in a study of blood T cell repertoires in COVID-19. Measured with immunoSEQ multiplex PCR; TCRdb has only the in-frame clones, and not every one. Among 110,000 to 150,000 clones listed, approximately 87% were seen once. Sequencing input: PBMCs or T cells enriched from blood (not recorded which). The source is a man in his sixties who had recovered from COVID-19. The CDR3 runs from the conserved cysteine through the conserved F or W. The D gene is left open where the match is weak. Not all rows give a size; the values are once, few, many and, for expanded clones, a class.

TRBJ2-5 | TRBD1 | TRBV28 | once | CASSSAGTGEKTQYF | TGTGCCAGCAGCTCCGCTGGGACAGGGGAGAAGACCCAGTACTTC
TRBJ2-2 | - | TRBV6-5 | - | CASKQLNTGELFF | TGTGCCAGCAAACAGCTGAATACCGGGGAGCTGTTTTTT
TRBJ2-7 | - | TRBV14 | - | CASSQVQGGWSEQYF | TGTGCCAGCAGCCAAGTTCAGGGAGGTTGGTCCGAGCAGTACTTC
TRBJ1-1 | - | TRBV16 | few | CASSPQVNTEAFF | TGTGCCAGCAGCCCTCAGGTGAATACTGAAGCTTTCTTT
TRBJ1-2 | - | TRBV10-3 | - | CAISDPRSYGYTF | TGTGCCATCAGTGACCCCCGGTCCTATGGCTACACCTTC
TRBJ2-7 | TRBD1 | TRBV5-1 | - | CASSRNPDRNYEQYF | TGCGCCAGCAGCCGTAACCCGGACAGGAACTACGAGCAGTACTTC
TRBJ2-7 | - | TRBV5-1 | few | CASSEGVTTGSYEQYF | TGCGCCAGCAGCGAAGGAGTAACCACTGGGTCCTACGAGCAGTACTTC
TRBJ2-7 | TRBD1 | TRBV30 | - | CAFLRGQGSEQYF | TGTGCCTTCCTCCGTGGACAGGGGTCCGAGCAGTACTTC
TRBJ1-2 | - | TRBV5-1 | - | CASSLGFTGFNYGYTF | TGCGCCAGCAGCTTGGGTTTCACAGGGTTTAACTATGGCTACACCTTC
TRBJ1-2 | TRBD1 | TRBV6-2/TRBV6-3 | few | CASSVTGARYGYTF | TGTGCCAGCAGTGTGACAGGGGCGAGGTATGGCTACACCTTC
TRBJ2-3 | TRBD2 | TRBV19 | - | CASSILAGGLTDTQYF | TGTGCCAGTAGTATCTTAGCGGGGGGGCTCACAGATACGCAGTATTTT
TRBJ2-7 | - | TRBV7-9 | few | CASSPWSRSSYEQYF | TGTGCCAGCAGCCCCTGGAGCAGAAGCTCCTACGAGCAGTACTTC
TRBJ1-3 | - | TRBV27 | few | CARNCYRGNTIYF | TGTGCCAGAAACTGCTACAGGGGAAACACCATATATTTT
TRBJ2-2 | - | TRBV3-1/TRBV3-2 | once | CASSHVNTGELFF | TGTGCCAGCAGCCACGTTAACACCGGGGAGCTGTTTTTT
TRBJ2-2 | TRBD1 | TRBV30 | - | CAWSVRGGLGTGELFF | TGTGCCTGGAGTGTTCGAGGGGGCTTGGGCACCGGGGAGCTGTTTTTT
TRBJ1-5 | - | TRBV5-1 | - | CASSLGAGVQPQHF | TGCGCCAGCAGCTTGGGGGCAGGGGTTCAGCCCCAGCATTTT
TRBJ1-2 | TRBD1 | TRBV6-2/TRBV6-3 | once | CASSYSGGQIYTF | TGTGCCAGCAGTTACAGTGGGGGACAGATCTACACCTTC
TRBJ1-2 | - | TRBV5-4 | - | CASSNIGEARYTF | TGTGCCAGCAGCAACATCGGCGAGGCTCGCTACACCTTC
TRBJ1-6 | TRBD1 | TRBV28 | once | CASSPGTAMYNSPLHF | TGTGCCAGCAGTCCAGGGACAGCTATGTATAATTCACCCCTCCACTTT
TRBJ1-4 | - | TRBV29-1 | - | CSVERAGKLFF | TGCAGCGTTGAGAGGGCGGGAAAACTGTTTTTT
TRBJ1-4 | - | TRBV12-3/TRBV12-4 | - | CASSRTHGEKLFF | TGTGCCAGCAGTCGGACACACGGTGAAAAACTGTTTTTT
TRBJ1-1 | - | TRBV10-3 | few | CAIRTLPDAAFF | TGTGCCATCAGAACTCTGCCCGATGCAGCTTTCTTT
TRBJ2-5 | TRBD1 | TRBV14 | - | CASSPDTGGAETQYF | TGTGCCAGCAGCCCAGATACAGGGGGCGCGGAGACCCAGTACTTC
TRBJ2-7 | - | TRBV3-1/TRBV3-2 | once | CASSQDLDRLSYEQYF | TGTGCCAGCAGCCAAGACCTGGACAGACTATCCTACGAGCAGTACTTC
TRBJ1-5 | TRBD1 | TRBV10-3 | - | CAISEDPQGASGNQPQHF | TGTGCCATCAGTGAGGATCCACAGGGGGCTAGTGGCAATCAGCCCCAGCATTTT
TRBJ2-6 | - | TRBV2 | - | CASSIAASSGANVLTF | TGTGCCAGCAGTATAGCGGCTAGCTCTGGGGCCAACGTCCTGACTTTC
TRBJ2-7 | - | TRBV7-8 | - | CASSLLQTNSYEQYF | TGTGCCAGCAGCTTACTGCAGACTAATTCCTACGAGCAGTACTTC
TRBJ2-3 | TRBD2 | TRBV11-2 | - | CASSWRGGATDTQYF | TGTGCCAGCAGCTGGCGCGGGGGAGCCACAGATACGCAGTATTTT
TRBJ2-1 | - | TRBV19 | - | CASTPPSYNEQFF | TGTGCCAGTACCCCCCCATCCTACAATGAGCAGTTCTTC
TRBJ2-5 | TRBD2 | TRBV30 | - | CAWSREGLGTQYF | TGTGCCTGGAGCCGGGAGGGCTTGGGGACCCAGTACTTC
TRBJ1-4 | - | TRBV28 | - | CASSLSGQGNEKLFF | TGTGCCAGCAGTTTATCGGGGCAGGGGAACGAAAAACTGTTTTTT
TRBJ1-1 | TRBD1 | TRBV7-8 | - | CASSSPDRGRAGHTEAFF | TGTGCCAGCAGCTCCCCGGACAGGGGCAGAGCTGGGCACACTGAAGCTTTCTTT
TRBJ1-1 | - | TRBV2 | - | CASSEDSPGSFF | TGTGCCAGCAGTGAAGACAGTCCGGGATCTTTCTTT
TRBJ2-7 | - | TRBV19 | - | CASSIGFSYEQYF | TGTGCCAGTAGTATCGGGTTCTCCTACGAGCAGTACTTC
TRBJ2-3 | - | TRBV3-1/TRBV3-2 | - | CASSQGWGLTDTQYF | TGTGCCAGCAGCCAAGGCTGGGGCCTCACAGATACGCAGTATTTT
TRBJ1-5 | TRBD1 | TRBV5-8 | - | CASSLEGGYQPQHF | TGTGCCAGCAGCTTGGAAGGGGGCTATCAGCCCCAGCATTTT